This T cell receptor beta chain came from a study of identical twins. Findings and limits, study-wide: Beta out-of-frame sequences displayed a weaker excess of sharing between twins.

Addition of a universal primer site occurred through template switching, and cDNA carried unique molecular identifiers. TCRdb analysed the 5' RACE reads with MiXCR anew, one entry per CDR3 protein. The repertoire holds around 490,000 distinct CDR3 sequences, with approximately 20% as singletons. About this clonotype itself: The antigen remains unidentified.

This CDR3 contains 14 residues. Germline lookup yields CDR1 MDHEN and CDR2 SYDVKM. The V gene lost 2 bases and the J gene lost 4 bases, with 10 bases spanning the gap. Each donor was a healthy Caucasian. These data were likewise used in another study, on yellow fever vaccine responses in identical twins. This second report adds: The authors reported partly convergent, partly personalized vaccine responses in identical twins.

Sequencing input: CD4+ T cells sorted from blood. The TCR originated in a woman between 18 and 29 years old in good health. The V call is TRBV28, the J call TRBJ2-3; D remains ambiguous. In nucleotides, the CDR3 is TGTGCCAGCAGTTTAGGGTCGTTTCCAGATACGCAGTATTTT. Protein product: CASSLGSFPDTQYF.